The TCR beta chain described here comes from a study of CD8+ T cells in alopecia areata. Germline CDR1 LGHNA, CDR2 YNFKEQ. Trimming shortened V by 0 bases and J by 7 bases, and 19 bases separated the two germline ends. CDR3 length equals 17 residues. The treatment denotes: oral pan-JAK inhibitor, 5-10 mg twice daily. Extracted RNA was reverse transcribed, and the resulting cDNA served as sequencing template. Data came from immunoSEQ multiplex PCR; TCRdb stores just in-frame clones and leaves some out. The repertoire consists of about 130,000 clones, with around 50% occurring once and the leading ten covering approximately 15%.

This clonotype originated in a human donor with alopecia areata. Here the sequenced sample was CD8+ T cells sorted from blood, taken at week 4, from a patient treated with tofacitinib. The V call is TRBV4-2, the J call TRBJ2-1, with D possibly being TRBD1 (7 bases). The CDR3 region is CASSQDGAQGGQNEQFF. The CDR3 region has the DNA TGTGCCAGCAGCCAAGATGGGGCCCAGGGGGGCCAAAATGAGCAGTTCTTC.